Listed below are T cell receptor beta chains from one sample, sequenced in a study of early T cells in non-severe SARS-CoV-2 infection. A single record per CDR3 protein comes from TCRdb applying MiXCR to the 5' RACE reads. The repertoire holds 55,000 to 70,000 distinct CDR3 sequences, over 4.5% seen once, with just under 5% in the top ten. Sequenced material: whole blood. These receptors were obtained from an adult who was a healthcare worker with PCR-confirmed SARS-CoV-2 infection or an uninfected control (not recorded which). The CDR3 runs from the conserved cysteine through the conserved F or W. The D gene is left open where the match is weak. A row's size may be missing; if present it is once, few, many or a size class.

many NA TRBJ1-5 TRBV20-1 13 CSARRDRNQPQHF TGCAGTGCTAGGCGGGACCGCAATCAGCCCCAGCATTTT
many NA TRBJ2-6 TRBV7-8 19 CASSLVNRALLSGANVLTF TGTGCCAGCAGCTTAGTGAACAGGGCTCTACTCTCTGGGGCCAACGTCCTGACTTTC
NA TRBD2 TRBJ2-1 TRBV20-1 14 CSASSPLAGGPRFF TGCAGTGCTAGCTCACCGTTAGCGGGAGGGCCTCGGTTCTTC
many NA TRBJ2-7 TRBV12-3/TRBV12-4 13 CASTTQGRNEQYF TGTGCCAGCACCACACAGGGTAGAAACGAGCAGTACTTC
NA NA TRBJ2-5 TRBV20-1 16 CSARRSSQRVYETQYF TGCAGTGCTAGGAGATCCAGTCAGAGGGTTTACGAGACCCAGTACTTC
many NA TRBJ1-3 TRBV4-2 15 CASSQGEGSGNTIYF TGTGCCAGCAGCCAAGGGGAGGGATCTGGAAACACCATATATTTT
few NA TRBJ1-4 TRBV6-5 16 CASSYDADIDNEKLFF TGTGCCAGCAGTTACGACGCGGATATAGATAATGAAAAACTGTTTTTT
few NA TRBJ2-2 TRBV20-1 15 CSARDFRENTGELFF TGCAGTGCTAGAGATTTTAGAGAGAACACCGGGGAGCTGTTTTTT
NA TRBD2 TRBJ2-1 TRBV20-1 17 CSASRTSGGLTYNEQFF TGCAGTGCTAGCCGGACTAGCGGGGGACTTACCTACAATGAGCAGTTCTTC
NA NA TRBJ2-3 TRBV23-1 12 CASSGDRDTQYF TGCGCCAGCAGCGGGGACCGAGATACGCAGTATTTT
NA NA TRBJ2-7 TRBV7-3 13 CASSSNGLGEQYF TGTGCCAGCAGCTCTAATGGGCTAGGCGAGCAGTACTTC
many TRBD2 TRBJ2-3 TRBV5-5 17 CASSRDYYNGGVMTQYF TGTGCCAGCAGCCGGGACTATTATAATGGGGGAGTGATGACGCAGTATTTT
many TRBD1 TRBJ2-3 TRBV10-3 14 CAISESQGADTQYF TGTGCCATCAGTGAGTCACAGGGGGCAGATACGCAGTATTTT
NA NA TRBJ2-2 TRBV2 15 CASKSLLQDTGELFF TGTGCCAGCAAGTCCCTGCTACAAGACACCGGGGAGCTGTTTTTT
NA TRBD1 TRBJ1-4 TRBV3-1 18 CASSPRDRGSATNEKLFF TGTGCCAGCAGCCCCCGGGACAGGGGTTCTGCCACTAATGAAAAACTGTTTTTT
few NA TRBJ1-2 TRBV19 15 CASSDLPQGDYGYTF TGTGCCAGTAGCGACCTTCCTCAAGGGGACTATGGCTACACCTTC
many NA TRBJ2-3 TRBV7-2 14 CASTTGRLTDTQYF TGTGCCAGCACCACGGGCAGGCTAACAGATACGCAGTATTTT
many NA TRBJ2-7 TRBV6-2/TRBV6-3 13 CASRGKRGYEQYF TGTGCCAGCAGGGGGAAGAGGGGTTACGAGCAGTACTTC
NA NA TRBJ2-7 TRBV7-5 17 CISVSEASGTGAYEQYF NA
many TRBD2 TRBJ2-1 TRBV7-9 18 CASSLGTSGRPRTPEQFF TGTGCCAGCAGCTTAGGGACTAGCGGGAGGCCCCGAACACCCGAGCAGTTCTTC
NA NA TRBJ2-3 TRBV7-2 14 CASSPSPGAVTQYF TGTGCCAGCAGCCCATCTCCTGGCGCAGTTACGCAGTATTTT
many NA TRBJ1-2 TRBV7-2 14 CASSLSTIDYGYTF TGTGCCAGCAGCTTAAGTACCATCGACTATGGCTACACCTTC
few NA TRBJ1-1 TRBV7-3 13 CASSKEKGTEAFF TGTGCCAGCAGCAAAGAAAAGGGCACTGAAGCTTTCTTT
many NA TRBJ1-1 TRBV12-3/TRBV12-4 14 CASSLDFMNTEAFF TGTGCCAGCAGTTTAGATTTCATGAACACTGAAGCTTTCTTT
many NA TRBJ1-2 TRBV25-1 15 CASSEMSGANYGYTF TGTGCCAGCAGTGAAATGTCCGGGGCTAACTATGGCTACACCTTC
few NA TRBJ2-3 TRBV4-2 15 CASSRYLASTDTQYF TGTGCCAGCAGCCGATACTTGGCTAGCACAGATACGCAGTATTTT
many NA TRBJ2-1 TRBV10-2 16 CASRESRPPLYNEQFF TGCGCCAGCAGAGAGTCCAGGCCACCCCTTTACAATGAGCAGTTCTTC
many NA TRBJ1-4 TRBV7-9 14 CASSPHYISTLGVF TGTGCCAGCAGCCCCCACTACATTAGTACGTTGGGGGTTTTT
few NA TRBJ1-1 TRBV6-5 13 CASSPPRATEAFF TGTGCCAGCAGCCCCCCGCGAGCGACTGAAGCTTTCTTT
NA NA TRBJ2-1 TRBV6-2/TRBV6-3 11 CASSYPPLRFF TGTGCCAGCAGTTACCCCCCCTTGCGGTTCTTC
many NA TRBJ1-5 TRBV20-1 13 CSATGTGNQPQHF TGCAGTGCAACCGGGACGGGCAATCAGCCCCAGCATTTT
NA TRBD2 TRBJ2-7 TRBV7-2 16 CASSLLAGASSYEQYF TGTGCCAGCAGCTTACTTGCGGGAGCCTCGTCCTACGAGCAGTACTTC
many TRBD1 TRBJ2-2 TRBV7-8 14 CASSKGQGFGELFF TGTGCCAGCAGCAAGGGACAGGGGTTCGGGGAGCTGTTTTTT
many TRBD1 TRBJ2-1 TRBV2 15 CASKGQGQGVHEQFF TGTGCCAGCAAGGGCCAGGGACAGGGGGTCCATGAGCAGTTCTTC
many TRBD2 TRBJ2-3 TRBV7-3 19 CASSPGGLAGRLGADTQYF TGTGCCAGCAGCCCCGGGGGACTAGCGGGCAGGCTGGGCGCAGATACGCAGTATTTT
NA NA TRBJ2-7 TRBV6-5 12 CASSPDAYEQYF TGTGCCAGCAGTCCGGACGCCTACGAGCAGTACTTC
many TRBD1 TRBJ2-7 TRBV5-1 15 CASSLGGQESYEQYF TGCGCCAGCAGCTTAGGAGGACAGGAATCCTACGAGCAGTACTTC
many TRBD1 TRBJ2-7 TRBV29-1 13 CSVFGQGEYEQYF TGCAGCGTTTTCGGACAGGGGGAGTACGAGCAGTACTTC
NA NA TRBJ2-3 TRBV19 17 CASSIGGGGASTDTQYF TGTGCCAGTAGTATAGGCGGAGGGGGAGCTAGCACAGATACGCAGTATTTT
many TRBD2 TRBJ2-3 TRBV7-9 15 CASSLSSGITDTQYF TGTGCCAGCAGCTTATCTAGCGGGATAACAGATACGCAGTATTTT
many NA TRBJ1-2 TRBV9 13 CASSANSGVGYTF TGTGCCAGCAGCGCGAACTCAGGGGTCGGCTACACCTTC
many NA TRBJ1-6 TRBV6-5 12 CASSQGYSPLHF TGTGCCAGCAGTCAGGGTTATTCACCCCTCCACTTT
many NA TRBJ1-1 TRBV27 13 CASSLFPNTEAFF TGTGCCAGCAGTTTATTTCCGAACACTGAAGCTTTCTTT
NA NA TRBJ2-3 TRBV12-3/TRBV12-4 14 CASTLGGSTDTQYF TGTGCCAGCACCCTGGGTGGGAGTACTGATACGCAGTATTTT
NA NA TRBJ2-1 TRBV20-1 14 CSALQTFSEYEQFF TGCAGTGCCCTGCAGACCTTTAGTGAGTATGAGCAGTTCTTC
NA NA TRBJ2-1 TRBV20-1 13 CSARYPGTRPEFF TGCAGTGCTAGATACCCGGGGACTCGCCCGGAGTTCTTC
few TRBD1 TRBJ1-2 TRBV4-3 15 CASSQIGTGQHGYTF TGCGCCAGCAGCCAAATCGGGACAGGGCAACATGGCTACACCTTC
many NA TRBJ1-5 TRBV24-1 16 CATSDFPGPSNQPQHF TGTGCCACCAGTGATTTCCCGGGGCCGAGCAATCAGCCCCAGCATTTT
many NA TRBJ2-6 TRBV7-8 21 CASSLRSILTLTHSGANVLTF TGTGCCAGCAGCTTAAGAAGTATACTGACACTAACGCACTCTGGGGCCAACGTCCTGACTTTC
NA NA TRBJ2-7 TRBV7-9 11 CASSLGAEQYF TGTGCCAGCAGCCTCGGAGCCGAGCAGTACTTC
medium-sized NA TRBJ1-5 TRBV30 14 CAWRGSYSNQPQHF TGTGCCTGGAGGGGCTCATATAGCAATCAGCCCCAGCATTTT
many TRBD1 TRBJ2-1 TRBV29-1 13 CSVEADRAIRQFF TGCAGCGTTGAAGCGGACAGGGCCATCCGGCAGTTCTTC
many NA TRBJ2-5 TRBV5-1 11 CASSLKETQYF TGCGCCAGCAGCTTAAAAGAGACCCAGTACTTC